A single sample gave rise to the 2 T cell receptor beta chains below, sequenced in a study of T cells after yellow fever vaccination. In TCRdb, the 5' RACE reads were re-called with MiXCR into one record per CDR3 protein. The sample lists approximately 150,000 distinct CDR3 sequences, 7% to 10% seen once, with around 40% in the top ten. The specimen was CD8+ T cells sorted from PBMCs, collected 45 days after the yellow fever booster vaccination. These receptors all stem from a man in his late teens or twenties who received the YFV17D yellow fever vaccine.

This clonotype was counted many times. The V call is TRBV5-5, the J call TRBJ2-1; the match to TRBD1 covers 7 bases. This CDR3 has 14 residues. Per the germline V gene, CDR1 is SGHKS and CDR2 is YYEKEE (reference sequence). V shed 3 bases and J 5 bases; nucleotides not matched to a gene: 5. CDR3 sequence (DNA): TGTGCCAGCAGCTGGTTTACAGGGGACAATGAGCAGTTCTTC. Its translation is CASSWFTGDNEQFF.

The CDR3 DNA is TGTGCCAGCAGATGGGTGGGGCCTCAAGAGACCCAGTACTTC. Residues: CASRWVGPQETQYF. The chain couples TRBV7-9 to TRBJ2-5, with D maybe TRBD1 (5 bases). The V gene's germline CDR1 is SEHNR and CDR2 FQNEAQ (reference sequence). The V and J ends lost 6 bases and 2 bases respectively, with 13 bases between them. This CDR3 comprises 14 residues.